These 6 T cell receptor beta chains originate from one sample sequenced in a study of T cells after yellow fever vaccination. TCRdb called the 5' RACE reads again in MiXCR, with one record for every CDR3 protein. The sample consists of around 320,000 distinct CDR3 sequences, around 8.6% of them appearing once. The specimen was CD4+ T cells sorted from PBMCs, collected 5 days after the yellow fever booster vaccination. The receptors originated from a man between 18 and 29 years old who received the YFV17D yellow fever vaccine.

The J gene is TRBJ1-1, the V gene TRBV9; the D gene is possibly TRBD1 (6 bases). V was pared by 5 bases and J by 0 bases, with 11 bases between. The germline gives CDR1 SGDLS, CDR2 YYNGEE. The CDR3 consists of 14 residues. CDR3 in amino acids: CASREGEMNTEAFF. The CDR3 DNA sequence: TGTGCCAGCAGGGAGGGGGAGATGAACACTGAAGCTTTCTTT.

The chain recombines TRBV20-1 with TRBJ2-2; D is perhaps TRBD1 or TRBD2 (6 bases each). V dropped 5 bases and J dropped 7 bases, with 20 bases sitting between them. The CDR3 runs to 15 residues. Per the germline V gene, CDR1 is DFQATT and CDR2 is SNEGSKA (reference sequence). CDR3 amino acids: CSALRGSRGSGELFF. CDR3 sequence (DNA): TGCAGTGCTTTGAGGGGGTCCCGGGGGAGCGGGGAGCTGTTTTTT.

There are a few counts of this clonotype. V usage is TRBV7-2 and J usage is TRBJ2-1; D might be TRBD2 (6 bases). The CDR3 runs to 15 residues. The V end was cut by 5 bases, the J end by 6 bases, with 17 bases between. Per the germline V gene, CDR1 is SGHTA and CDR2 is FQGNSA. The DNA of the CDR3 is TGTGCCAGCAGCCCCCCGGGGGATTTGGCCAATGAGCAGTTCTTC. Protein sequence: CASSPPGDLANEQFF.

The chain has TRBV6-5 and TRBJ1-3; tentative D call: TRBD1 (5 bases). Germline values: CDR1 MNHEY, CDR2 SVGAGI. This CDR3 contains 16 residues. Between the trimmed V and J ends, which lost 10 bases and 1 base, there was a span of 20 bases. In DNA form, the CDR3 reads TGTGCCACCTCGACAGAAATACACTCGTCTGGAAACACCATATATTTT. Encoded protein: CATSTEIHSSGNTIYF.

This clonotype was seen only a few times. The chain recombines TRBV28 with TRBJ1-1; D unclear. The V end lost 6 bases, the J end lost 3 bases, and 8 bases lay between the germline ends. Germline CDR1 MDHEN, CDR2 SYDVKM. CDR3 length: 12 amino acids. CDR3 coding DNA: TGTGCCAGCAGGTCGTTTTACACTGAAGCTTTCTTT. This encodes CASRSFYTEAFF.

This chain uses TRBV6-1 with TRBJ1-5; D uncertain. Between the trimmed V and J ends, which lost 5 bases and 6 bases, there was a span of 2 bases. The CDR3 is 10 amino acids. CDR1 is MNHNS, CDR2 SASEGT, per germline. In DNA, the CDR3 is TGTGCCAGCAGTCGTCAGCCCCAGCATTTT. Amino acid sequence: CASSRQPQHF.